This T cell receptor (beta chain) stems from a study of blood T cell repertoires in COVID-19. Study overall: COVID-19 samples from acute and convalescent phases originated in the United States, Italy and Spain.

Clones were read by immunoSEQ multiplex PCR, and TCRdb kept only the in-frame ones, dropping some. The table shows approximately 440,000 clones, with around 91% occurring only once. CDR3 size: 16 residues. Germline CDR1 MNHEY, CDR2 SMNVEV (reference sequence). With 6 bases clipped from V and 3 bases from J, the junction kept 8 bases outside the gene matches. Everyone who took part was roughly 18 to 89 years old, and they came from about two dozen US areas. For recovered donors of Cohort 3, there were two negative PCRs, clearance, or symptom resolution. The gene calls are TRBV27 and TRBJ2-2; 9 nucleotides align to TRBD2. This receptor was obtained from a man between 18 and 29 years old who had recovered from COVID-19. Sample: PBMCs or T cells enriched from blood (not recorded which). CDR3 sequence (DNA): TGTGCCAGCAGACGAACCGGGACTAGCTACACCGGGGAGCTGTTTTTT. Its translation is CASRRTGTSYTGELFF.